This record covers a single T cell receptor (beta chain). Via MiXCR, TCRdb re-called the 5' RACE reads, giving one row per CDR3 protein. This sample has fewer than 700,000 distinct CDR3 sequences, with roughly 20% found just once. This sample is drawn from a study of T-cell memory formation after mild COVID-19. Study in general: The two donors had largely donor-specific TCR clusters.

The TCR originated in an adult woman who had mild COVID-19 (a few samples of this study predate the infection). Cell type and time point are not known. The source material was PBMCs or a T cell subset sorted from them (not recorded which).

The CDR3 region is CAISEPGTVNTEAFF. CDR3 bases: TGTGCCATCAGTGAGCCCGGGACAGTTAACACTGAAGCTTTCTTT. This sequence joins TRBV10-3 and TRBJ1-1, with 7 bases matching TRBD1. This CDR3 is 15 amino acids long. The V and J ends lost 2 bases and 2 bases, in that order; junction bases with no gene match: 5. CDR1 is ENHRY and CDR2 is SYGVKD in the germline V gene.